The 20 T cell receptor beta chains below all came from one sample that was sequenced in a study of T-cell reconstitution after alpha-beta-depleted transplantation in children. Using unique molecular identifiers, the investigators prepared the TCRbeta library. TCRdb analysed the PCR reads with MiXCR anew, one entry per CDR3 protein. The sample has fewer than 350,000 distinct CDR3 sequences, 10% seen once. Sequences were derived from PBMCs, sampled before TCRalphabeta/CD19-depleted stem cell transplant. The receptors come from a boy younger than two with acute myeloid leukemia, due to receive a stem cell transplant.

This clonotype was counted at least ten times. The chain joins TRBV6-5 to TRBJ2-3; D is unclear. The germline V and J ends were trimmed by 2 bases and 1 base, with 4 bases remaining between them. Germline V gives CDR1 MNHEY, CDR2 SVGAGI. The CDR3 is 13 amino acids. This CDR3 is CASSYRGTDTQYF. The DNA for the CDR3 is TGTGCCAGCAGTTACAGGGGCACAGATACGCAGTATTTT.

This clonotype was recorded at least ten times. The V and J genes are TRBV7-2 and TRBJ1-2; D possibly corresponds to TRBD1 (5 bases). The V gene lost 1 base and the J gene lost 4 bases, with 13 bases spanning the gap. Germline V gene sequence: CDR1 SGHTA, CDR2 FQGNSA. CDR3 size: 15 residues. The CDR3 sequence: CASSLGAGQGYGYTF. CDR3 in DNA: TGTGCCAGCAGCTTAGGGGCAGGGCAGGGCTATGGCTACACCTTC.

This clonotype was recorded many times. The V gene is TRBV2, the J gene TRBJ2-7; D is perhaps TRBD1 (6 bases). The CDR3 runs 13 residues. Germline V CDR1 and CDR2: SNHLY, FYNNEI. V dropped 7 bases and J dropped 0 bases, with 10 bases sitting between them. In nucleotides, the CDR3 is TGTGCCAGCAACCGGGACACCTCCTACGAGCAGTACTTC. Translated: CASNRDTSYEQYF.

The chain is built from TRBV27 and TRBJ2-3; D may be TRBD1 (5 bases). CDR3 length equals 15 residues. Trimming removed 2 bases from V and 0 bases from J, with 9 bases in between. The germline V gene encodes CDR1 MNHEY and CDR2 SMNVEV (reference sequence). The CDR3 DNA reads TGTGCCAGCAGTTTAATGGGGCGAAGCACAGATACGCAGTATTTT. This sequence encodes CASSLMGRSTDTQYF.

This clonotype came up many times. The genes are TRBV7-2 and TRBJ2-7; D is unclear. V was cut by 2 bases and J by 0 bases, with 5 bases left in between. CDR1 is SGHTA and CDR2 is FQGNSA in the germline V gene. The CDR3 totals 13 residues. CDR3 nucleotide sequence: TGTGCCAGCAGCTTAAGTCGCTCCTACGAGCAGTACTTC. This sequence encodes CASSLSRSYEQYF.

V gene TRBV6-5 combines with J gene TRBJ1-2; weak D call: TRBD1 (5 bases). The CDR3 covers 14 residues. Looked up from germline, CDR1 is MNHEY and CDR2 is SVGAGI. Trimming pared 0 bases from V and 7 bases from J, leaving 12 bases between. The CDR3 sequence: CASSYSGLRAGYTF. Written as DNA, the CDR3 is TGTGCCAGCAGTTACTCGGGGCTAAGGGCTGGCTACACCTTC.

This clonotype showed up many times. The CDR3 here is CASSFGLWEQYF. The CDR3 DNA reads as TGTGCCAGCAGCTTCGGGCTCTGGGAGCAGTACTTC. The rearrangement uses TRBV7-9 and TRBJ2-7; D remains ambiguous. V was trimmed by 3 bases and J by 7 bases, leaving 10 bases between them. The CDR3 length is 12 residues. Germline loops: CDR1 SEHNR, CDR2 FQNEAQ (reference sequence).

This clonotype was detected many times. This chain joins TRBV29-1 and TRBJ1-1; D may be TRBD1 (5 bases). The CDR3 has 15 amino acids. From germline, CDR1 is SQVTM and CDR2 ANQGSEA. Trimming left V 0 bases short and J 0 bases short, with 11 bases between. CDR3: CSVEDQTEMNTEAFF. The CDR3 coding sequence is TGCAGCGTTGAAGATCAGACAGAAATGAACACTGAAGCTTTCTTT.

This clonotype was recorded at least ten times. The chain has TRBV7-2 and TRBJ2-7, with TRBD1 matching over 8 bases. Germline CDR1 is SGHTA and CDR2 is FQGNSA. This CDR3 has 15 residues. V lost 1 base and J lost 2; bases outside the gene matches: 4. The DNA of the CDR3 is TGTGCCAGCAGCTTAGTGGGACAGGAGCCCTACGAGCAGTACTTC. Its protein is CASSLVGQEPYEQYF.

Notes on this clonotype: A far larger clone is just one base off, so this is likely a read error. This chain uses TRBV7-2 with TRBJ2-7; tentative D call: TRBD1 (5 bases). The CDR3 extends over 13 amino acids. CDR1 is SGHTA and CDR2 is FQGNSA in the germline V gene. V shed 5 bases and J shed 0 bases, with 8 bases lying between them. As DNA, the CDR3 is TGTGCCAGCAGCCCAGGGTGCTCCTACGAGCAGTACTTC. Encoded protein: CASSPGCSYEQYF.

In its sample, this clonotype was seen many times. The genes are TRBV25-1 and TRBJ1-5, with no clear D. V dropped 0 bases and J dropped 5 bases, with 8 bases sitting between them. The CDR3 consists of 14 residues. Per germline, CDR1 MGHDK and CDR2 SYGVNS. The CDR3 loop is CASSEYGDHQPQHF. In DNA, the CDR3 is TGTGCCAGCAGTGAATACGGAGACCATCAGCCCCAGCATTTT.

This clonotype came up many times. The rearrangement links TRBV5-1 to TRBJ2-1; 10 nucleotides align to TRBD1. This CDR3 region has 16 residues. Germline CDR1 is SGHRS and CDR2 is YFSETQ. The V and J ends lost 5 bases and 2 bases, in that order; junction bases with no gene match: 7. The chain's CDR3 is CASSKGTGATYNEQFF. Written as DNA, the CDR3 is TGCGCCAGCAGTAAGGGGACAGGGGCAACCTACAATGAGCAGTTCTTC.

This chain links TRBV19 with TRBJ2-3, with a tentative D call TRBD1 (5 bases). Germline-derived CDR1 and CDR2 are LNHDA and SQIVND (reference sequence). The CDR3 is made up of 16 amino acids. With 1 base removed from V and 2 bases from J, the gap between germline ends came to 13 bases. CDR3 DNA sequence: TGTGCCAGTAGTATAGGGGCAGGGTACCCCACAGATACGCAGTATTTT. This gives the protein CASSIGAGYPTDTQYF.

J is TRBJ2-5 and V is TRBV20-1; TRBD2 matches 12 bases. V dropped 6 bases and J dropped 4; count of bases not matched to a gene: 12. The CDR3 has 16 amino acids. The germline CDR1 and CDR2 sequences are DFQATT and SNEGSKA (reference sequence). Here the CDR3 DNA reads TGCAGTGCCGGGACTAGCGGGCGGGGCCGGGCAGAGACCCAGTACTTC. It translates to CSAGTSGRGRAETQYF.

The V call is TRBV5-4, the J call TRBJ2-7; TRBD2 matches at 10 bases. V trimming: 4 bases; J trimming: 6 bases; junction bases outside the gene matches: 13. The CDR3 contains 16 residues. Per germline, CDR1 SGHNT and CDR2 YYREEE (reference sequence). The CDR3 region is CASSPWTSGVLGEQYF. CDR3 nucleotide sequence: TGTGCCAGCAGCCCCTGGACTAGCGGAGTCTTGGGCGAGCAGTACTTC.

The chain uses TRBV7-2 and TRBJ2-4, with unresolved D. V was cut by 2 bases and J by 7 bases, with 9 bases left in between. Germline-derived CDR1 and CDR2 are SGHTA and FQGNSA. There are 13 residues in the CDR3. The DNA of the CDR3 is TGTGCCAGCAGCTTATCCGGCAGGAACATTCAGTACTTC. This sequence encodes CASSLSGRNIQYF.

At least ten counts were recorded for this clonotype. This chain links TRBV4-3 with TRBJ1-2, with D hard to call. Germline CDR1 LGHNA, CDR2 YSLEER. Trimming removed 0 bases from V and 5 bases from J, with 10 bases in between. The CDR3 spans 14 residues. The CDR3 loop reads CASSQEWIPYGYTF. The DNA of the CDR3 is TGCGCCAGCAGCCAAGAGTGGATACCTTATGGCTACACCTTC.

This clonotype came up a few times. The chain links TRBV19 to TRBJ1-4; a possible D gene is TRBD1 (6 bases). This CDR3 has 12 residues. V was shortened by 6 bases and J by 6 bases, with 8 bases between the two germline ends. From germline, CDR1 is LNHDA and CDR2 SQIVND (reference sequence). The CDR3 nucleotides are TGTGCCAGTAGGGCAGGGGATGAAAAACTGTTTTTT. Its protein is CASRAGDEKLFF.

This clonotype was detected many times. V usage is TRBV29-1 and J usage is TRBJ2-1, with D possibly being TRBD2 (8 bases). Germline values: CDR1 SQVTM, CDR2 ANQGSEA. With 0 bases removed from V and 8 bases from J, the gap between germline ends came to 23 bases. CDR3 length: 17 amino acids. The CDR3 nucleotides are TGCAGCGTTGAAGATAGCGGCGGGAGGTTTAGGGGGCATGAGCAGTTCTTC. It yields the protein CSVEDSGGRFRGHEQFF.

The chain has TRBV3-1 and TRBJ1-4; D is uncertain. From germline, CDR1 is LGHDT and CDR2 YNNKEL (reference sequence). The CDR3 totals 13 residues. Trimming removed 0 bases at V and 4 bases at J, with 3 bases between. The CDR3 protein is CASSQDRNEKLFF. DNA of the CDR3: TGTGCCAGCAGCCAAGATCGTAATGAAAAACTGTTTTTT.